Below, one TCR beta chain is given with its context. The record originates from a study of blood T cell repertoires in COVID-19. Turning to the study itself: T cells, B-cell-depleted T cells, or PBMCs provided the cDNA or gDNA that served as material.

Original processing methods: Amplification of reference gene primers was used by the study to estimate nucleated cell counts. Clones were read by immunoSEQ multiplex PCR, and TCRdb kept only the in-frame ones, dropping some. For V, J and clone size, that table is used; D and trimming come from the DNA. The data contain under 200,000 clones, approximately 83% of them singletons. This receptor was identified in a man aged 60-69 years with acute or convalescent COVID-19. The sequencing sample was made of peripheral blood.

The DNA for the CDR3 is TGCGCCAGCAGCCAGGGGGGTGAGCAGTTCTTC. Translation: CASSQGGEQFF. The rearrangement joins TRBV10-2 to TRBJ2-1, with D possibly TRBD1 on 7 matching bases. CDR3 length equals 11 residues. Trimming stripped 6 bases from V and 9 bases from J, with 9 bases between. The germline CDR1 and CDR2 sequences are WSHSY and SAAADI.